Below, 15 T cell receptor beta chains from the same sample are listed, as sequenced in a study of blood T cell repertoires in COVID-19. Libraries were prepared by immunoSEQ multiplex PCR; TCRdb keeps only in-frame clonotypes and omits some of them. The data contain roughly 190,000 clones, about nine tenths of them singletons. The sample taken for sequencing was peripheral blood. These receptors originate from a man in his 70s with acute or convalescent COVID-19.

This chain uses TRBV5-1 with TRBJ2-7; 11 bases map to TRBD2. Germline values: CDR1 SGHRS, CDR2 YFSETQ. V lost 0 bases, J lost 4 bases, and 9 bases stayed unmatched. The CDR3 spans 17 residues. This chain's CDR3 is CASSLGLAGFLTYEQYF. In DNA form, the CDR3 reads TGCGCCAGCAGCTTGGGACTAGCGGGATTCCTTACTTACGAGCAGTACTTC.

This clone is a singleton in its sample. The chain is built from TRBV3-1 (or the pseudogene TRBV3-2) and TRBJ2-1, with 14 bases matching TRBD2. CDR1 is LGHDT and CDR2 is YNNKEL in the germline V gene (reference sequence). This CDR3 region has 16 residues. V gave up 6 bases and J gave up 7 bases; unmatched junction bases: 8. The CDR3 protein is CASRPPGTSGSNEQFF. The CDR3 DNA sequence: TGTGCCAGCAGGCCCCCAGGGACTAGCGGGAGTAATGAGCAGTTCTTC.

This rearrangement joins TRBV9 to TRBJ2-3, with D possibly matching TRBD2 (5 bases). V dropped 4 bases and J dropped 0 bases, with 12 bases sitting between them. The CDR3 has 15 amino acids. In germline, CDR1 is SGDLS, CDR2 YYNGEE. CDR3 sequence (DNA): TGTGCCAGCAGCTTCCCGCGCGGGAGCACAGATACGCAGTATTTT. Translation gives CASSFPRGSTDTQYF.

The CDR3: CASSPSTGISNQPQHF. The DNA of the CDR3 is TGTGCCAGCAGCCCGTCAACAGGGATTAGCAATCAGCCCCAGCATTTT. V and J are TRBV7-6 and TRBJ1-5; a weak D match, TRBD1 (6 bases). Germline V gives CDR1 SGHVS, CDR2 FNYEAQ. Trimming took off 5 bases at V and 0 bases at J, with 14 bases between the two ends. This CDR3 region has 16 residues. The entire variable domain, with the rest obtained from reference TRBV7-6 and TRBJ1-5, is as follows: GAGVSQSPRYKVTKRGQDVALRCDPISGHVSLYWYRQALGQGPEFLTYFNYEAQQDKSGLPNDRFSAERPEGSISTLTIQRTEQRDSAMYRCASSPSTGISNQPQHFGDGTRLSIL.

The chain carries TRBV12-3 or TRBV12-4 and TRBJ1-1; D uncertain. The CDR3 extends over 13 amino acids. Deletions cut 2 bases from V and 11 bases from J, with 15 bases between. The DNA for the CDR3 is TGTGCCAGCAGTTTATCCCTTGAGGCCGGGGCTTTCTTT. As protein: CASSLSLEAGAFF.

The CDR3: CASSQNRGAEQYF. The DNA of the CDR3 is TGTGCCAGCAGCCAAAACAGGGGCGCAGAGCAGTACTTC. The V and J genes are TRBV7-3 and TRBJ2-7, with 7 bases lining up with TRBD1. CDR3 length equals 13 residues. The V gene's germline CDR1 is SGHTA and CDR2 FQGTGA. The J segment lost 7 bases and the V segment lost 5 bases, leaving 8 bases of the junction unmatched.

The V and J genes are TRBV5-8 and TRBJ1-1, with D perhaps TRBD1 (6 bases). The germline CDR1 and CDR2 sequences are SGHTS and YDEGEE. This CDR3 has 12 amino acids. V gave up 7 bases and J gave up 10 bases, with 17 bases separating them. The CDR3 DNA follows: TGTGCCAGCGGACTCAACAGGGCGGCAGCTTTCTTT. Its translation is CASGLNRAAAFF.

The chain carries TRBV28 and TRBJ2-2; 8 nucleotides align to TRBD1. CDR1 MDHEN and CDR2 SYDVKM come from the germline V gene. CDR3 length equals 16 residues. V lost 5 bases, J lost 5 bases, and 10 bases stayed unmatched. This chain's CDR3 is CASSIQGAGGTGELFF. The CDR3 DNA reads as TGTGCCAGCAGTATTCAGGGGGCAGGAGGAACCGGGGAGCTGTTTTTT.

DNA of the CDR3: TGTGCCAGCACCCATTGGGGGGATCAGCCCCAGCATTTT. Translating gives CASTHWGDQPQHF. The chain is built from TRBV6-6 and TRBJ1-5; D is possibly TRBD1 (5 bases). Looked up from germline, CDR1 is MNHNY and CDR2 is SVGAGI (reference sequence). Trimming took off 7 bases at V and 5 bases at J, with 12 bases between the two ends. The CDR3 totals 13 residues.

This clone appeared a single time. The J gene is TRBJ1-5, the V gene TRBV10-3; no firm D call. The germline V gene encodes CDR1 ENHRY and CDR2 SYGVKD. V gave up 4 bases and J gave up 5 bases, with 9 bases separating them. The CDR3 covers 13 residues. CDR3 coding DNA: TGTGCCATCAGTGGAGGGTGGGATCAGCCCCAGCATTTT. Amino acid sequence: CAISGGWDQPQHF.

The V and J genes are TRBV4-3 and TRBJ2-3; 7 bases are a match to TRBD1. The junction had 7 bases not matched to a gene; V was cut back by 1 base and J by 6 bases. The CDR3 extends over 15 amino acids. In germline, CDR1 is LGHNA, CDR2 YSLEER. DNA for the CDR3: TGCGCCAGCAGCCAAGTCCGAGGGGGCGGGGATACGCAGTATTTT. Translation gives CASSQVRGGGDTQYF.

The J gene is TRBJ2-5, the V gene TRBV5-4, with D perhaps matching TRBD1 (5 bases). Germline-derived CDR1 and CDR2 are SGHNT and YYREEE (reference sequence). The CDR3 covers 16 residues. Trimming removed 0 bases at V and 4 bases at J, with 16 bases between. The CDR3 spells CASSLDAFWGGETQYF. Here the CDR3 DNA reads TGTGCCAGCAGCTTGGACGCTTTCTGGGGCGGAGAGACCCAGTACTTC.

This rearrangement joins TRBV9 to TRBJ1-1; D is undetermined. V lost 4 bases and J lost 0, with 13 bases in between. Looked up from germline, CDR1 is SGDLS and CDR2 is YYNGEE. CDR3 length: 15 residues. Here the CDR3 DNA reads TGTGCCAGCAGCTTCCCAGCCGACATGAACACTGAAGCTTTCTTT. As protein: CASSFPADMNTEAFF.

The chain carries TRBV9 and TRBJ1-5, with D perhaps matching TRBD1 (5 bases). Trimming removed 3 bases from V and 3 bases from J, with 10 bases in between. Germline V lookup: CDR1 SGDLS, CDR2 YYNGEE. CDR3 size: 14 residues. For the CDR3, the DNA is TGTGCCAGCAGCGGCCGGGGGTTCAATCAGCCCCAGCATTTT. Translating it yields CASSGRGFNQPQHF.

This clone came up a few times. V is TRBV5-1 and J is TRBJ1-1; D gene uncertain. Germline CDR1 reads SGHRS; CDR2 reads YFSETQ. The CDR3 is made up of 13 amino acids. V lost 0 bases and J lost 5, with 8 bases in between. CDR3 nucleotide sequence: TGCGCCAGCAGCTTGGAGTGGAGGACTGAAGCTTTCTTT. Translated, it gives CASSLEWRTEAFF.